This TCR beta chain was observed in a study of control samples from healthy donors and cancer patients. Profiled with immunoSEQ multiplex PCR; TCRdb holds only in-frame clones, not every one. The sample has just over 50,000 clones, about nine tenths seen once; the top ten hold around two fifths. This clone was seen a single time. The clonotype originates from a man aged 45-60 years with head and neck cancer. The material sequenced was PBMCs.

The CDR3 region is CASSQTGDFNQPQHF. The CDR3 DNA is TGTGCCAGCAGCCAGACAGGGGACTTCAATCAGCCCCAGCATTTT. This chain links TRBV25-1 with TRBJ1-5; 8 bases are shared with TRBD1. The CDR3 contains 15 residues. Germline V gene data show CDR1 as MGHDK and CDR2 as SYGVNS. After removal of 6 bases from V and 3 bases from J, the junction contained 7 bases not matched to a gene.